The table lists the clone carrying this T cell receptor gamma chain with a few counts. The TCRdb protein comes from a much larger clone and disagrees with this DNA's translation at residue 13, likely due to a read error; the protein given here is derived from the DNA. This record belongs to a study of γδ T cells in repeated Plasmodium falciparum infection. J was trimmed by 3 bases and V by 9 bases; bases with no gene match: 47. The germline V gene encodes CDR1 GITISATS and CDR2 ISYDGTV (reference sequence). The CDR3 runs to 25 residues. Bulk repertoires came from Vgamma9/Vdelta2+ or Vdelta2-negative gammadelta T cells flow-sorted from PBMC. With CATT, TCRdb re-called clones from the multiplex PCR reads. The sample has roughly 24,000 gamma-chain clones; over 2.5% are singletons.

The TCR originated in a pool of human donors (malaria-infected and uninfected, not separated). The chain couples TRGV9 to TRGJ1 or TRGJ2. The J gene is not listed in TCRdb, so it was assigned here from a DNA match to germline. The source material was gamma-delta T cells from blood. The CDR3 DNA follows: TGTGCCTTGGATTCTTTGCGGGGCTTGTTACCTTGTAGTAAGTTCGAACATGGTGCTTATTATAAGAAACTCTTT. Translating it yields CALDSLRGLLPCSKFEHGAYYKKLF.